Presented here are 20 T cell receptor beta chains from one specimen sequenced in a study of blood T cell repertoires in COVID-19. Clones were sequenced by immunoSEQ multiplex PCR, and TCRdb holds only the in-frame ones, with some missing. The data show about 210,000 clones, 70% to 90% seen once. The sample consisted of peripheral blood. These TCRs come from a woman aged 50 to 60 with active or convalescent COVID-19.

The CDR3 loop is CASSPSRDSPLHF. In DNA, the CDR3 is TGTGCCAGCAGCCCCTCCAGGGATTCACCCCTCCACTTT. The chain couples TRBV14 to TRBJ1-6; a weak D match, TRBD1 (5 bases). The CDR3 contains 13 residues. Germline lookup yields CDR1 SGHDN and CDR2 FVKESK. V shed 4 bases and J shed 8 bases, with 9 bases lying between them.

The chain couples TRBV28 to TRBJ1-3; D is ambiguous. Germline V gene data show CDR1 as MDHEN and CDR2 as SYDVKM. V gave up 6 bases and J gave up 0 bases, with 15 bases separating them. The length of the CDR3 is 16 residues. CDR3 DNA: TGTGCCAGCAGCCCCGCCGACTGGTACTCTGGAAACACCATATATTTT. The encoded protein is CASSPADWYSGNTIYF.

The rearrangement uses TRBV18 and TRBJ1-1, with 12 nucleotides matching TRBD1. V gave up 4 bases and J gave up 6 bases; unmatched junction bases: 3. The CDR3 contains 14 residues. Germline V gene lookup returns CDR1 KGHSH and CDR2 LQKENI. CDR3 DNA sequence: TGTGCCAGCTCACTCCGGGACAGGGGGCCTGAAGCTTTCTTT. Protein product: CASSLRDRGPEAFF.

The CDR3 region is CASSESGGGAGEQFF. CDR3 DNA: TGTGCCAGCAGTGAATCGGGCGGGGGGGCAGGTGAGCAGTTCTTC. The chain is built from TRBV6-1 and TRBJ2-1; TRBD2 matches at 9 bases. The CDR3 has 15 amino acids. Unmatched junction bases numbered 8, after V lost 2 bases and J lost 9 bases. The germline gives CDR1 MNHNS, CDR2 SASEGT.

The rearrangement joins TRBV7-9 to TRBJ2-1; D remains ambiguous. CDR1 is SEHNR, CDR2 FQNEAQ, per germline (reference sequence). Trimming removed 1 base from V and 12 bases from J, with 10 bases in between. This CDR3 is 12 amino acids long. The CDR3 loop is CASSLENHWQFF. In DNA form, the CDR3 reads TGTGCCAGCAGCTTAGAAAACCACTGGCAGTTCTTC.

The chain is built from TRBV29-1 and TRBJ1-2; D uncertain. The CDR3 runs 12 residues. With 2 bases removed from V and 8 bases from J, the gap between germline ends came to 12 bases. Germline values: CDR1 SQVTM, CDR2 ANQGSEA. The CDR3 DNA is TGCAGCGTTGAAAAGGGAGGTGCCGGCTACACCTTC. Protein sequence: CSVEKGGAGYTF.

The chain carries TRBV28 and TRBJ2-7; weak D call: TRBD1 (5 bases). Trimming removed 6 bases at V and 3 bases at J, with 12 bases between. This CDR3 is 13 amino acids long. CDR1 and CDR2 (germline): MDHEN, SYDVKM. The CDR3 region is CASRPGQYYEQYF. CDR3 DNA: TGTGCCAGCAGACCAGGACAATACTACGAGCAGTACTTC.

This chain joins TRBV28 and TRBJ1-3; the D is unclear. The CDR3 loop spans 14 amino acids. Trimming pared 4 bases from V and 0 bases from J, leaving 7 bases between. Per germline, CDR1 MDHEN and CDR2 SYDVKM. The CDR3 sequence: CASSSPLSGNTIYF. The CDR3 region has the DNA TGTGCCAGCAGTTCCCCTCTCTCTGGAAACACCATATATTTT.

This chain links TRBV24-1 with TRBJ2-2, with 12 bases fitting TRBD1. There are 13 residues in the CDR3. V trimming: 9 bases; J trimming: 8 bases; junction bases outside the gene matches: 3. The V gene's germline CDR1 is KGHDR and CDR2 SFDVKD. In nucleotides, the CDR3 is TGTGCCACCGGGACAGGGGGCTCGGGGGAGCTGTTTTTT. This sequence encodes CATGTGGSGELFF.

The rearrangement links TRBV28 to TRBJ2-7; a weak D match, TRBD1 (6 bases). CDR3 length equals 13 residues. V was pared by 4 bases and J by 5 bases, with 12 bases between. In germline, CDR1 is MDHEN, CDR2 SYDVKM. The CDR3 DNA is TGTGCCAGCAGTTCTCCAGGGGTCCACGAGCAGTACTTC. Residues: CASSSPGVHEQYF.

The chain recombines TRBV28 with TRBJ1-6; 7 nucleotides align to TRBD1. The CDR3 covers 14 residues. Per germline, CDR1 MDHEN and CDR2 SYDVKM. J gave up 7 bases and V 6 bases, and 6 bases lay outside the gene matches. CDR3 sequence: CASSLGQFNSPLHF. Written as DNA, the CDR3 is TGTGCCAGCAGCCTGGGACAGTTCAATTCACCCCTCCACTTT.

This chain connects TRBV7-3 to TRBJ2-3; TRBD1 might be the D (5 bases). CDR3 size: 14 residues. Trimming took 5 bases from V and 7 from J, leaving 16 bases between them. Germline CDR1 SGHTA, CDR2 FQGTGA. Written as DNA, the CDR3 is TGTGCCAGCAGCCGGAGTGAGGCAGGGAATACGCAGTATTTT. This translates into CASSRSEAGNTQYF.

The chain couples TRBV29-1 to TRBJ2-1; maybe TRBD2 (7 bases). Germline-derived CDR1 and CDR2 are SQVTM and ANQGSEA. The CDR3 totals 13 residues. V lost 8 bases, J lost 5 bases, and 16 bases lay in between. The DNA of the CDR3 is TGCAGCCCTAGGGGGGGAGAGAACAATGAGCAGTTCTTC. Translating it yields CSPRGGENNEQFF.

CDR3 sequence reads: CASRGEGRNTGELFF. CDR3 DNA sequence: TGTGCCAGTAGGGGCGAGGGTCGGAACACCGGGGAGCTGTTTTTT. The genes are TRBV19 and TRBJ2-2, with D tentatively TRBD2 (5 bases). CDR1 is LNHDA, CDR2 SQIVND, per germline (reference sequence). V dropped 6 bases and J dropped 1 base, with 12 bases sitting between them. The CDR3 runs 15 residues. Full variable domain (missing parts from reference TRBV19 and TRBJ2-2): DGGITQSPKYLFRKEGQNVTLSCEQNLNHDAMYWYRQDPGQGLRLIYYSQIVNDFQKGDIAEGYSVSREKKESFPLTVTSAQKNPTAFYLCASRGEGRNTGELFFGEGSRLTVL.

The rearrangement joins TRBV6-6 to TRBJ2-7, with D perhaps TRBD1 (6 bases). The V gene's germline CDR1 is MNHNY and CDR2 SVGAGI (reference sequence). The CDR3 has 16 amino acids. V dropped 6 bases and J dropped 1 base, with 19 bases sitting between them. This CDR3 reads CASSLGGPRTSYEQYF. In nucleotides, the CDR3 is TGTGCCAGCAGCCTAGGGGGTCCTCGGACTTCCTACGAGCAGTACTTC.

This chain connects TRBV24-1 to TRBJ1-1; TRBD1 matches 7 bases. Germline assignment: CDR1 KGHDR and CDR2 SFDVKD. V shed 4 bases and J 12 bases; nucleotides not matched to a gene: 13. This CDR3 is 14 amino acids long. As DNA, the CDR3 is TGTGCCACCAGTGACCCCACCGACAGGGATGTGCCTTTCTTT. Translating gives CATSDPTDRDVPFF.

The chain has TRBV5-1 and TRBJ2-3; no firm D call. Germline loops: CDR1 SGHRS, CDR2 YFSETQ. The V end was cut by 1 base, the J end by 1 base, with 10 bases between. The CDR3 extends over 15 amino acids. CDR3 bases: TGCGCCAGCAGCTTGCGAGGTGACGGCACAGATACGCAGTATTTT. Protein sequence: CASSLRGDGTDTQYF.

The gene calls are TRBV30 and TRBJ1-2, with 8 bases identical to TRBD1. The V gene end was trimmed by 1 base and the J gene end by 8 bases; junction bases not matched to a gene: 6. The germline gives CDR1 GTSNPN, CDR2 SVGIG (reference sequence). The CDR3 contains 13 residues. The CDR3 region has the DNA TGTGCCTGGAGTGCCCGGACAGGGACCGGCTACACCTTC. Its translation is CAWSARTGTGYTF.

V usage is TRBV5-4 and J usage is TRBJ2-1; TRBD2 matches 15 bases. J gave up 8 bases and V 5 bases, and 5 bases lay outside the gene matches. The CDR3 consists of 15 residues. Germline V gene lookup returns CDR1 SGHNT and CDR2 YYREEE (reference sequence). For the CDR3, the DNA is TGTGCCAGCAGTCACTGGACTAGCGGGAGGGATGAGCAGTTCTTC. Protein sequence: CASSHWTSGRDEQFF.

This clone was seen only a few times. Other nucleotide sequences from this sample produce the same CDR3. This chain joins TRBV27 and TRBJ1-2, with D unclear. V shed 6 bases and J shed 5 bases, with 7 bases lying between them. The CDR3 contains 11 residues. Germline V gene lookup returns CDR1 MNHEY and CDR2 SMNVEV (reference sequence). CDR3: CASSSGYGYTF. The DNA of the CDR3 is TGTGCCAGCAGCTCGGGGTATGGCTACACCTTC.